Below, one TCR beta chain is given with its context. The table lists this clone with a few counts. No cognate antigen has been identified for it. Nothing much larger sits one base from this clone, and base qualities are not available. The sample comes from a study of preoperative IRX-2 immunotherapy in early breast cancer (dated by TCRdb to between 2018 and 2020). Taken with the paper, the label for treatment or condition translates to: preoperative locoregional IRX-2 cytokine immunotherapy. The samples were obtained from a phase Ib study that tested preoperative, locoregional IRX-2 cytokine immunotherapy designed to prime immune responses. Donors were patients with early-stage breast cancer who received IRX-2 before surgery. The CDR3 spans 13 residues, from the cysteine through the phenylalanine. The retained sequence is limited to the CDR3, 39 bases, with the frame set at the first base. At the junction V is shortened by 3 bases and J by 4 bases, with 6 bases in between. CDR1 and CDR2 are read off the germline V gene (reference sequence) as LNHDA and SQIVND.

Receptor libraries were prepared by the immunoSEQ multiplex PCR assay. In TCRdb, the immuneACCESS table is reduced to in-frame sequences with V and J assigned. These tables do not hold every clone; where another copy was compared, an unresolved V gene accounts for under half, and the others remain unexplained. The sample has around 38,000 clones on record, roughly 77% of them singletons. Jointly, the top ten make up 0.95% to 1.5% of the sample. This clonotype was sampled from a human donor with breast cancer. The receptor chain draws on TRBV19 and TRBJ2-2, with TRBD2 as a weak D call on 5 bases. This material consisted of tumor tissue, taken after IRX-2 immunotherapy. The DNA sequence is TGTGCCAGTAGTATGGGGAGCACCGGGGAGCTGTTTTTT. Its protein reads: CASSMGSTGELFF. With the portions outside the CDR3 filled from the reference TRBV19 and TRBJ2-2 genes, the complete variable region becomes DGGITQSPKYLFRKEGQNVTLSCEQNLNHDAMYWYRQDPGQGLRLIYYSQIVNDFQKGDIAEGYSVSREKKESFPLTVTSAQKNPTAFYLCASSMGSTGELFFGEGSRLTVL.